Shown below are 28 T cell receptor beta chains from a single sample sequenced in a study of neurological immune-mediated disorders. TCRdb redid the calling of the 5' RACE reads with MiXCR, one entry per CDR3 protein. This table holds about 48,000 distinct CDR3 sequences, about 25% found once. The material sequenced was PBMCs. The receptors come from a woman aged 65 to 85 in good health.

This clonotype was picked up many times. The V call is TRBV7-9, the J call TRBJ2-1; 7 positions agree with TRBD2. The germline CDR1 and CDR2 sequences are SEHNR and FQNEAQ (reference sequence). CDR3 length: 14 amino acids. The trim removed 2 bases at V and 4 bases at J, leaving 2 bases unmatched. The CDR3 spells CASSLRDYYNEQFF. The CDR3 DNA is TGTGCCAGCAGCTTACGGGACTATTACAATGAGCAGTTCTTC.

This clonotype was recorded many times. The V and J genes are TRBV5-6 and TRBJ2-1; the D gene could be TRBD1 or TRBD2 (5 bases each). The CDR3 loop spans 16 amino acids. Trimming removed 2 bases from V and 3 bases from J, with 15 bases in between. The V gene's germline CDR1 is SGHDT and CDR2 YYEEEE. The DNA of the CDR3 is TGTGCCAGCAGCTTAGATGCCGGGGCGTTCTACAATGAGCAGTTCTTC. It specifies CASSLDAGAFYNEQFF.

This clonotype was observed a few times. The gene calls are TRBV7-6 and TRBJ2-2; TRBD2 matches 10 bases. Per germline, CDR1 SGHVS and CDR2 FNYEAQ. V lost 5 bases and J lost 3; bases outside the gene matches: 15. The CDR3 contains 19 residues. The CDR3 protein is CASSPFGASGSMYTGELFF. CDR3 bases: TGTGCCAGCAGCCCCTTTGGGGCTAGCGGGAGTATGTACACCGGGGAGCTGTTTTTT.

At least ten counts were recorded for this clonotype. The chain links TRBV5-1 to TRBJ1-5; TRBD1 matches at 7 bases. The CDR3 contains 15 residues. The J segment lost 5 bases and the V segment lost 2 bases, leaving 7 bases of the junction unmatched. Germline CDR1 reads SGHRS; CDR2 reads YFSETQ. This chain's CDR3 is CASSFDGTAYQPQHF. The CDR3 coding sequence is TGCGCCAGCAGCTTCGATGGGACAGCTTATCAGCCCCAGCATTTT.

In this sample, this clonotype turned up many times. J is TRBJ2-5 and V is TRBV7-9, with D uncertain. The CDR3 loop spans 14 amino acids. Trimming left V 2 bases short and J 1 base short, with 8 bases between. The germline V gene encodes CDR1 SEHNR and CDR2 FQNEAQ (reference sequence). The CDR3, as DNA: TGTGCCAGCAGCTTAAGTATCAGCCAAGAGACCCAGTACTTC. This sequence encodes CASSLSISQETQYF.

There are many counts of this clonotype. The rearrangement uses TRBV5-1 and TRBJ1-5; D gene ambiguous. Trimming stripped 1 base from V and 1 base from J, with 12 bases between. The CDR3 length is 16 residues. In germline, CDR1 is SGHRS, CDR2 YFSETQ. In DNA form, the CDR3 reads TGCGCCAGCAGCTTGAAATTATTGACGAGCAATCAGCCCCAGCATTTT. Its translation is CASSLKLLTSNQPQHF.

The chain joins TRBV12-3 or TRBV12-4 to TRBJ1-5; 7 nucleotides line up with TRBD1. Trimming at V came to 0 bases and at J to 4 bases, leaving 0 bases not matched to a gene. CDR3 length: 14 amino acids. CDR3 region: CASSLARGNQPQHF. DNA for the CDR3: TGTGCCAGCAGTTTAGCCAGGGGGAATCAGCCCCAGCATTTT.

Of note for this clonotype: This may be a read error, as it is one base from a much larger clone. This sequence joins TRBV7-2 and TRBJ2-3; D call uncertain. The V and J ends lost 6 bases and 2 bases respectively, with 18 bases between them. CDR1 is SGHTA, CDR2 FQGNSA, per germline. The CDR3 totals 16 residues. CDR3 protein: CASREQWVANTDTQYF. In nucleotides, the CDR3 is TGTGCCAGCAGAGAACAGTGGGTGGCCAACACAGATACGCAGTATTTT.

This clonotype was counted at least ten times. As DNA, the CDR3 is TGTGCCAGCAGCTTAGCGAGTGACAGCTCCTACGAGCAGTACTTC. This codes for CASSLASDSSYEQYF. The chain uses TRBV7-6 and TRBJ2-7; tentative D call: TRBD1 (5 bases). Trimming removed 0 bases from V and 0 bases from J, with 9 bases in between. The CDR3 totals 15 residues. Germline loops: CDR1 SGHVS, CDR2 FNYEAQ.

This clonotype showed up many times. In DNA, the CDR3 is TGTGCCAGCAGCCACGGGACAGGCATGAACACTGAAGCTTTCTTT. Encoded protein: CASSHGTGMNTEAFF. This sequence joins TRBV28 and TRBJ1-1, with TRBD1 identical over 8 bases. This CDR3 spans 15 amino acids. V was clipped by 6 bases and J by 0 bases; unmatched bases: 6. In germline, CDR1 is MDHEN, CDR2 SYDVKM.

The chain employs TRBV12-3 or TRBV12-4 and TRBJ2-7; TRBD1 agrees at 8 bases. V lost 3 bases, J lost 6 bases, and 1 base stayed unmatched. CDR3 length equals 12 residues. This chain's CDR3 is CASSFTGGEQYF. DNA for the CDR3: TGTGCCAGCAGTTTCACAGGGGGCGAGCAGTACTTC.

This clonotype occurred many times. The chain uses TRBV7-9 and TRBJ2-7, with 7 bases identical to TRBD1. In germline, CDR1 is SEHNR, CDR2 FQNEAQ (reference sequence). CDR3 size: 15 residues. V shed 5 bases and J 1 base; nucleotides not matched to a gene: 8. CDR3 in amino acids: CASSQYRGRSYEQYF. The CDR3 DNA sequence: TGTGCCAGCAGCCAATACAGGGGACGGTCCTACGAGCAGTACTTC.

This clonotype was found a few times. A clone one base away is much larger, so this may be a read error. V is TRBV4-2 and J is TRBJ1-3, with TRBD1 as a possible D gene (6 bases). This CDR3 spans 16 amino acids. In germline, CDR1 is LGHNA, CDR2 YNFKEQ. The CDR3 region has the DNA TGTGCCAACAGCCTCCCCCAAGGGGGGATTGGAAACACCATATATTTT. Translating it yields CANSLPQGGIGNTIYF.

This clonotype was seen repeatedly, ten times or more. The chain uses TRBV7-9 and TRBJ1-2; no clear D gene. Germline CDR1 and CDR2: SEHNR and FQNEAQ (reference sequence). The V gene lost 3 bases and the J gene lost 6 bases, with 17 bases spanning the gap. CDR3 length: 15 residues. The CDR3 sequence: CASSLVGLRGDGYTF. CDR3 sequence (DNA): TGTGCCAGCAGCTTGGTCGGTCTTCGGGGTGATGGCTACACCTTC.

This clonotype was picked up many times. Here the CDR3 reads CAFGRDTQYF. In nucleotides, the CDR3 is TGTGCCTTCGGCCGGGATACGCAGTATTTT. V is TRBV5-4 and J is TRBJ2-3, with D unresolved. Looked up from germline, CDR1 is SGHNT and CDR2 is YYREEE (reference sequence). Trimming pared 10 bases from V and 6 bases from J, leaving 9 bases between. This CDR3 has 10 amino acids.

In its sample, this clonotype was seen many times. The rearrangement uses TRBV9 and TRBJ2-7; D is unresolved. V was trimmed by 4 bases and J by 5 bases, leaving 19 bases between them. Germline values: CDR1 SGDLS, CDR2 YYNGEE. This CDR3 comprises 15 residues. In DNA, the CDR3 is TGTGCCAGCAGCCCCTGGGCTCCCCTCGGCAACGAGCAGTACTTC. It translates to CASSPWAPLGNEQYF. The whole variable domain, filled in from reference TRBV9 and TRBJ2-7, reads DSGVTQTPKHLITATGQRVTLRCSPRSGDLSVYWYQQSLDQGLQFLIQYYNGEERAKGNILERFSAQQFPDLHSELNLSSLELGDSALYFCASSPWAPLGNEQYFGPGTRLTVT.

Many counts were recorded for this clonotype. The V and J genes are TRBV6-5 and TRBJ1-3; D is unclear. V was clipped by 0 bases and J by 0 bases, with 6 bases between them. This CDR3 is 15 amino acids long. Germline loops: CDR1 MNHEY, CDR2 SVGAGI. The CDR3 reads CASSYSEGSGNTIYF. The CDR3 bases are TGTGCCAGCAGTTACTCTGAAGGCTCTGGAAACACCATATATTTT.

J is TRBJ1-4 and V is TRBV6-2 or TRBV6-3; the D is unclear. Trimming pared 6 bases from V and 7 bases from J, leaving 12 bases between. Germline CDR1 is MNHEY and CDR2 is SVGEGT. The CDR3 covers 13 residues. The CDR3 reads CASSSGETEKLFF. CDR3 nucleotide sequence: TGTGCCAGCAGCTCCGGCGAGACTGAAAAACTGTTTTTT.

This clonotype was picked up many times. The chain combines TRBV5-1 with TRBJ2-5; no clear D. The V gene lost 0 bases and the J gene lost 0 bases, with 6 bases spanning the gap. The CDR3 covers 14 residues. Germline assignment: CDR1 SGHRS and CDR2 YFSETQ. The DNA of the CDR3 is TGCGCCAGCAGCTTGGGTGGGAACCAAGAGACCCAGTACTTC. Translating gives CASSLGGNQETQYF.

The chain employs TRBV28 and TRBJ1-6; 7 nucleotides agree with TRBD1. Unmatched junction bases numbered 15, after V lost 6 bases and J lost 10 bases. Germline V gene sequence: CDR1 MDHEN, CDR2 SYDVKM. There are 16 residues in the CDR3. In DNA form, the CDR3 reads TGTGCCAGCAGCCAATTACCGACAGGGTCAGGGTCACCCCTCCACTTT. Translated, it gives CASSQLPTGSGSPLHF.

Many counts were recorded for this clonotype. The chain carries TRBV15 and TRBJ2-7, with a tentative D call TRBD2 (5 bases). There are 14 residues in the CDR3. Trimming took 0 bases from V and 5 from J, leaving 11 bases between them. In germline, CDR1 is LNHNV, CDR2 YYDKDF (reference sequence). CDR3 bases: TGTGCCACCAGCAGAGATATAAGCGGAGACGAGCAGTACTTC. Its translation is CATSRDISGDEQYF.

CDR3 nucleotides: TGTGCCACCCGGGACAGGGGGTATGGAGAGACCCAGTACTTC. It encodes CATRDRGYGETQYF. The chain links TRBV25-1 to TRBJ2-5; TRBD1 matches at 11 bases. The ends lost 10 bases at V and 4 bases at J; junction bases unmatched: 8. CDR3 length: 14 residues. The germline CDR1 and CDR2 sequences are MGHDK and SYGVNS.

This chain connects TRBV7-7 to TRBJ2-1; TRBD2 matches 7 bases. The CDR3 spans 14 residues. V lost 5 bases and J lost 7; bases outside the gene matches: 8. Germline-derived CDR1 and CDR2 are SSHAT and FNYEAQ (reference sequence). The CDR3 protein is CASSIRYGGNEQFF. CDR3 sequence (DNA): TGTGCCAGCAGCATAAGATACGGGGGGAATGAGCAGTTCTTC.

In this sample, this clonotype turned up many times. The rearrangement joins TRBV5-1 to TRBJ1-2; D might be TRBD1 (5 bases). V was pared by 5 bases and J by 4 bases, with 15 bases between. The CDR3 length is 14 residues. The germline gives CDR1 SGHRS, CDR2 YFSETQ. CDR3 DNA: TGCGCCAGCAGATACGACAGAAACAGCTATGGCTACACCTTC. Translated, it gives CASRYDRNSYGYTF.

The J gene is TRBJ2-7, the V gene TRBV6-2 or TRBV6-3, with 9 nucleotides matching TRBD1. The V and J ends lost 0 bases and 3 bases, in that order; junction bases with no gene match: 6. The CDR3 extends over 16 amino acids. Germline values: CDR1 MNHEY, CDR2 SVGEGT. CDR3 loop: CASSYSPGQGLYEQYF. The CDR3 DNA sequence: TGTGCCAGCAGTTACTCCCCGGGACAGGGACTCTACGAGCAGTACTTC.

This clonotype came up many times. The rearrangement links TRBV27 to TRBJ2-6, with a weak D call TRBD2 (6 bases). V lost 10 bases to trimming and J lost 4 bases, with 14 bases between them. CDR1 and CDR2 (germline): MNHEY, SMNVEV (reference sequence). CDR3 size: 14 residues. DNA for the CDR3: TGTGCCACCCGGAGGGGCTCCGGGGCCAACGTCCTGACTTTC. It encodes CATRRGSGANVLTF.

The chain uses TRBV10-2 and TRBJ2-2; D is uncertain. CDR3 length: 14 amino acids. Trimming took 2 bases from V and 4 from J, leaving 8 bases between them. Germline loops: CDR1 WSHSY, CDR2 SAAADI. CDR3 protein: CASSEVSATGELFF. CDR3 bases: TGCGCCAGCAGTGAGGTCAGCGCCACCGGGGAGCTGTTTTTT.

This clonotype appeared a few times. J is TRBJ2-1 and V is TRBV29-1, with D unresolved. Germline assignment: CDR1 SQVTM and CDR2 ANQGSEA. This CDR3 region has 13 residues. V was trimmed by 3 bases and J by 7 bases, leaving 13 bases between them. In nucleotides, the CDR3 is TGCAGCGTTGAGGGTCGGGTTCCAAATGAGCAGTTCTTC. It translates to CSVEGRVPNEQFF.